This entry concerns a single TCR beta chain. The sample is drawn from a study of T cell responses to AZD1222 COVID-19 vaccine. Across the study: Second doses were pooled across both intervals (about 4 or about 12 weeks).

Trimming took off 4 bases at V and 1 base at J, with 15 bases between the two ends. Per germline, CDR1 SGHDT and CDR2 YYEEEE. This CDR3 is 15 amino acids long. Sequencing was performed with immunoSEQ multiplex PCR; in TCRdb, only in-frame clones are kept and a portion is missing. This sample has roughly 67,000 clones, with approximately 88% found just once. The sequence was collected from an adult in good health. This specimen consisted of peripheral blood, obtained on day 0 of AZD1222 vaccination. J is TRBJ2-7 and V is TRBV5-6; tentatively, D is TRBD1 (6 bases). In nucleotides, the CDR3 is TGTGCCAGCAGCGCCGGGACACGGAGTTCCTACGAGCAGTACTTC. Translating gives CASSAGTRSSYEQYF.